A selection of T cell receptor beta chains follows, all from one sample in a study of cytomegalovirus exposure and HLA in healthy donors. TCRdb's copy holds only in-frame clones and misses some; the assay was immunoSEQ multiplex PCR. The table shows 55,000 to 90,000 clones, with roughly 72% occurring only once. Sequences were obtained from PBMCs. The receptor source for this set is a man aged 50 or older in good health and CMV-seronegative. Both conserved end residues are part of each CDR3. The D gene is left open where the match is weak. Clone size, where shown, is once, few, many, or a class for clones that have expanded.

j_call	v_call	clone_size	d_call	cdr3_nt	cdr3_aa
TRBJ1-2	TRBV6-1	few	-	TGTGCCAGCAGTACAAACTATGGCTACACCTTC	CASSTNYGYTF
TRBJ2-7	TRBV2	-	TRBD2	TGTGCCAGCAGGACTAGCGGGACATACGAGCAGTACTTC	CASRTSGTYEQYF
TRBJ1-1	TRBV25-1	-	-	TGTGCCAGCAGTGAGGGTCGGGGGGTATTTGAAGCTTTCTTT	CASSEGRGVFEAFF
TRBJ2-3	TRBV7-2	-	TRBD2	TGTGCCAGCAGCCGCGGGGGTGCGACAGATACGCAGTATTTT	CASSRGGATDTQYF
TRBJ1-1	TRBV29-1	-	-	TGCAGCGTTGCCTCGGGAGGGTATGAAGCTTTCTTT	CSVASGGYEAFF
TRBJ2-6	TRBV10-2	-	TRBD1	TGCGCCAGCTCGGGACAGGGCGGCTCTGGGGCCAACGTCCTGACTTTC	CASSGQGGSGANVLTF
TRBJ2-7	TRBV7-2	once	-	TGTGCCAGCAGCCCATTATACGAGCAGTACTTC	CASSPLYEQYF
TRBJ2-2	TRBV5-4	-	TRBD1	TGTGCCAGCAGCCCTCCCGGACAGGGGGCTGCCGGGGAGCTGTTTTTT	CASSPPGQGAAGELFF
TRBJ1-3	TRBV9	-	-	TGTGCCAGCAGCCTTTATGAGACAGGCGGAAACACCATATATTTT	CASSLYETGGNTIYF
TRBJ2-3	TRBV5-1	-	TRBD1	TGCGCCAGCAGCCAAATACCGGGACAGGCTTCTGCAGCGCAGTATTTT	CASSQIPGQASAAQYF
TRBJ2-5	TRBV25-1	-	-	TGTGCCAGCACGGGGGACCGCTGGGAGACCCAGTACTTC	CASTGDRWETQYF
TRBJ1-5	TRBV7-6	-	-	TGTGCCAGCAGCTTAGTCGGGCAGGGTCAGCCCCAGCATTTT	CASSLVGQGQPQHF
TRBJ2-7	TRBV5-4	-	-	TGTGCCAGCAGCCAAGCTCTAGGGAGCACCTACGAGCAGTACTTC	CASSQALGSTYEQYF
TRBJ2-7	TRBV11-2	-	TRBD2	TGTGCCAGCGCCCAAAATGCCGGGACTAGCGGATCATTC	CASAQNAGTSGSF
TRBJ2-3	TRBV11-2	-	-	TGTGCCAGCAGCTTAGATCGTGGAGGGGCAACAGATACGCAGTATTTT	CASSLDRGGATDTQYF
TRBJ2-2	TRBV1	-	-	TGCACCAGCAGCGAGTCGGCGGCCGGGGAGCTGTTTTTT	CTSSESAAGELFF
TRBJ2-3	TRBV7-2	-	-	TGTGCCAGCAGCTCACCGCGATATTTT	CASSSPRYF
TRBJ1-2	TRBV7-9	-	-	TGTGCCAGCACCCCAGGTGGTCGCCATGGCTACACCTTC	CASTPGGRHGYTF
TRBJ2-1	TRBV2	-	-	TGTGCCAGCAGTGAGGGGGCACCCAATGAGCAGTTCTTC	CASSEGAPNEQFF
TRBJ2-2	TRBV18	-	-	TGTGCCAGCTCACCCTCGAACACCGGGGAGCTGTTTTTT	CASSPSNTGELFF
TRBJ1-1	TRBV25-1	-	TRBD1	TGTGCCAGCAGTGAATTTGGGACAGGGAGCGCTGAAGCTTTCTTT	CASSEFGTGSAEAFF
TRBJ1-2	TRBV5-4	-	TRBD1	TGTGCCAGCAGCCATGATCCGGGACAGGGTTATGGCTACACCTTC	CASSHDPGQGYGYTF
TRBJ2-2	TRBV6-6	-	-	TGTGCCTCAATTGGGGGCGAGATCAAGACCGGGGAGCTGTTTTTT	CASIGGEIKTGELFF
TRBJ2-5	TRBV25-1	-	-	TGTGCCAGCAGTGAAGCGGGCTGGCTAGAGACCCAGTACTTC	CASSEAGWLETQYF
TRBJ2-2	TRBV18	once	TRBD2	TGTGCCAGCTCAACGAGCGGGGGAGACACCGGGGAGCTGTTTTTT	CASSTSGGDTGELFF
TRBJ1-2	TRBV19	-	TRBD1	TGTGCCACCGCGGACAGGGCGTATGGCTACACCTTC	CATADRAYGYTF
TRBJ2-7	TRBV4-1	few	TRBD2	TGCGCCAGCAGCCACCCCCCTAGCGGGGCCTTTCTCTACGAGCAGTACTTC	CASSHPPSGAFLYEQYF
TRBJ1-5	TRBV4-1	-	-	TGCGCCAGCAGCCAAGAAACGGGGGGCGTACATCAGCCCCAGCATTTT	CASSQETGGVHQPQHF
TRBJ2-7	TRBV28	once	TRBD2	TGTGCCAGTAGGACTAGCGGGATTTTCCACGAGCAGTACTTC	CASRTSGIFHEQYF
TRBJ2-2	TRBV9	-	-	TGTGCCAGCAGCGTAGTGCGTACCGGGGAGCTGTTTTTT	CASSVVRTGELFF
TRBJ2-3	TRBV29-1	once	TRBD1	TGCAGCGTGGACAGGGAAAGGGGCACAGATACGCAGTATTTT	CSVDRERGTDTQYF
TRBJ1-5	TRBV29-1	-	-	TGCAGCGTTGAAGAGCCGGGACAAGGAGAGCCCCAGCATTTT	CSVEEPGQGEPQHF
TRBJ1-2	TRBV29-1	-	-	TGCAGTACAGTATCGGGAGAGGGCTATGGCTACACCTTC	CSTVSGEGYGYTF
TRBJ2-1	TRBV6-5	few	-	TGTGCCAGCAGTTCCGGACAGACCTACAATGAGCAGTTCTTC	CASSSGQTYNEQFF
TRBJ2-2	TRBV15	-	-	TGTGCCACCGAGGGCTCCGTACCGTATGACACCGGGGAGCTGTTTTTT	CATEGSVPYDTGELFF
TRBJ2-5	TRBV7-6	-	TRBD2	TGTGCCAGCAGCTTAGCGCCCGGGGGGAAGGAGACCCAGTACTTC	CASSLAPGGKETQYF
TRBJ1-1	TRBV5-6	-	-	TGTGCCAGCAGCTTATGGGGGCGTCCGGTGAACACTGAAGCTTTCTTT	CASSLWGRPVNTEAFF
TRBJ2-7	TRBV25-1	-	-	TGTGCCAGCAGTCTCTCCTCCGAGCAGTACTTC	CASSLSSEQYF
TRBJ1-2	TRBV5-4	-	TRBD1	TGTGCCAGCAGAAGTGGACAGGGGGCGGACTATGGCTACACCTTC	CASRSGQGADYGYTF
TRBJ1-1	TRBV28	-	TRBD1	TGTGCCAGCAGCCTATCACAGGGGGCAGGTTGGGCTGAAGCTTTCTTT	CASSLSQGAGWAEAFF
TRBJ1-3	TRBV30	-	TRBD1	TGTGCCTGGAGTGTGCGGACAGGGGGGGTTTCTGGAAACACCATATATTTT	CAWSVRTGGVSGNTIYF
TRBJ2-7	TRBV5-1	once	-	TGCGCCAGCAGACCCGGGACAATTCCCGCCGAGCAGTACTTC	CASRPGTIPAEQYF
TRBJ1-3	TRBV18	-	-	TGTGCCAGCTCACCAGAGAGGGAGGGGACTGGAAACACCATATATTTT	CASSPEREGTGNTIYF
TRBJ2-3	TRBV6-1	-	-	TGTGCCAGCAGTGAAATTTCTAGCACAGATACGCAGTATTTT	CASSEISSTDTQYF
TRBJ2-7	TRBV4-3	-	-	TGCGCCAGCAGCCAAGACATCAACTACGAGCAGTACTTC	CASSQDINYEQYF